These T cell receptor beta chains were read from a single sample in a study of CD8 T cells in ankylosing spondylitis. TCRdb recomputed calls from the 5' RACE reads with MiXCR, one row per CDR3 protein. Among just under 550,000 distinct CDR3 sequences listed, about 13% were seen once. Sequencing was carried out using blood, either unsorted or a sorted T cell fraction (not recorded which). The receptors come from a male donor with ankylosing spondylitis. The CDR3 runs from the conserved cysteine through the conserved F or W.

v_gene	j_gene	CDR3aa
TRBV5-1	TRBJ2-5	CASSAGQPSPTQYF
TRBV12-3/TRBV12-4	TRBJ1-5	CASSFEGGQLSNQPQHF
TRBV12-3/TRBV12-4	TRBJ2-1	CASSRGTGEQFF
TRBV15	TRBJ2-1	CATSRVGAGVSNEQFF
TRBV19	TRBJ1-1	CASSIAGRITVEAFF
TRBV20-1	TRBJ1-5	CSARDYRDGSNQPQHF
TRBV3-1	TRBJ1-1	CASSQVYRTPNTEAFF
TRBV19	TRBJ1-6	CASRSGQGDSPLHF
TRBV5-1	TRBJ2-2	CASSVRLAGAAGELFF
TRBV5-1	TRBJ2-3	CASSWQVGGSGTDTQYF
TRBV29-1	TRBJ1-4	CSVGQGARIEKLFF
TRBV24-1	TRBJ2-3	CATSGPGTRGRDTQYF
TRBV6-6	TRBJ2-5	CASSYGTSETQYF
TRBV5-8	TRBJ2-7	CASSLVRNSYEQYF
TRBV6-1	TRBJ2-5	CASILSGAQETQYF
TRBV10-3	TRBJ1-2	CATQKNYGYTF
TRBV15	TRBJ2-5	CATSRDRTSGQTQYF
TRBV29-1	TRBJ2-5	CSVAPDSQETQYF
TRBV7-2	TRBJ1-2	CASSFDRLYGYTF
TRBV7-2	TRBJ1-4	CASSLATGKLFF
TRBV7-9	TRBJ2-3	CASSSGRISTQYF
TRBV30	TRBJ1-2	CAWSVSRVHGYTF
TRBV5-1	TRBJ1-1	CASSSRTRATEAFF
TRBV12-3/TRBV12-4	TRBJ2-1	CASSLSSGMYNEQFF
TRBV6-5	TRBJ2-2	CASSYKGYNTGELFF
TRBV7-2	TRBJ2-4	CASSSGGSELAKNIQYF